This T cell receptor beta chain emerged from a study of T cells after posttransplantation cyclophosphamide. On the day of bone marrow donation, the related graft donor provided peripheral blood. This clone was recorded at least ten times. Its target is not known. Findings of the study overall: Skin or GI-infiltrating T cells shared few TRB sequences with blood.

CDR1 is MNHEY, CDR2 SMNVEV, per germline (reference sequence). Deletions cut 5 bases from V and 0 bases from J, with 14 bases between. The CDR3 has 16 residues. Data came from immunoSEQ multiplex PCR; TCRdb stores just in-frame clones and leaves some out. This repertoire holds 40,000 to 60,000 clones, and none appear only once. This rearrangement joins TRBV27 to TRBJ1-5; unclear D gene. The receptor comes from a middle-aged man in good health, CMV-negative, and a related stem cell transplant donor. Sequenced: PBMCs. The chain's CDR3 is CASSPQNRYSNQPQHF. The CDR3 nucleotides are TGTGCCAGCAGTCCCCAAAACAGATATAGCAATCAGCCCCAGCATTTT.